These 10 T cell receptor beta chains were all obtained from the same sample, sequenced in a study of CD8+CD57+ T cells in acquired aplastic anemia. Both TCR beta VDJ combination and CDR3 sequence profiling were carried out. Genomic DNA was the template for this profiling. TCRdb re-analysed the reads in MiXCR, keeping a single row per CDR3 protein. The repertoire holds 200,000 to 250,000 distinct CDR3 sequences, with 30% to 40% as singletons. Specimen: sorted CD4+, CD8+, or CD8+CD57+ T cells (not recorded which) from PBMCs. The receptors come from a human donor in good health, serving as a control.

The chain carries TRBV5-1 and TRBJ2-1, with 7 bases matching TRBD2. Germline V gives CDR1 SGHRS, CDR2 YFSETQ. The trim removed 4 bases at V and 3 bases at J, leaving 16 bases unmatched. The CDR3 has 18 residues. The CDR3 bases are TGCGCCAGCAGCCGCCTCCCAAGAATCAGCGGGATCTACAATGAGCAGTTCTTC. It codes for CASSRLPRISGIYNEQFF.

This clonotype was found a few times. The rearrangement uses TRBV30 and TRBJ2-2; perhaps TRBD2 as D (7 bases). V lost 0 bases, J lost 7 bases, and 24 bases lay in between. The CDR3 extends over 18 amino acids. Germline CDR1 and CDR2: GTSNPN and SVGIG (reference sequence). Written as DNA, the CDR3 is TGTGCCTGGAGTGTATCGATCGGGGGGCGCCGGAGGAGCGGGGAGCTGTTTTTT. Its protein is CAWSVSIGGRRRSGELFF.

This clonotype has a handful of counts. The V gene is TRBV11-2, the J gene TRBJ2-1, with 9 bases fitting TRBD2. The ends lost 5 bases at V and 0 bases at J; junction bases unmatched: 2. The CDR3 consists of 15 residues. Germline V gene data show CDR1 as SGHAT and CDR2 as FQNNGV. For the CDR3, the DNA is TGTGCCAGCAGCAATAGCGGGAGCTCCTACAATGAGCAGTTCTTC. It is translated as CASSNSGSSYNEQFF.

This clonotype showed up many times. DNA of the CDR3: TGTGCCAGCAGCTCAGAAGACAGGGACGTAGCCAAAAACATTCAGTACTTC. The encoded protein is CASSSEDRDVAKNIQYF. The V gene is TRBV11-1, the J gene TRBJ2-4, with 7 bases that match TRBD1. Trimming cost V 4 bases and J 0 bases; bases outside gene matches: 9. Germline assignment: CDR1 SGHAT and CDR2 FQDESV (reference sequence). There are 17 residues in the CDR3.

This clonotype appeared many times. The rearrangement links TRBV6-1 to TRBJ1-6; D may be TRBD1 (5 bases). The germline V gene has CDR1 MNHNS and CDR2 SASEGT. The CDR3 length is 14 residues. V lost 5 bases to trimming and J lost 10 bases, with 15 bases between them. This CDR3 reads CASSRDRGRSPLHF. The DNA of the CDR3 is TGTGCCAGCAGTCGGGACCGGGGGAGGTCACCCCTCCACTTT.

The chain employs TRBV20-1 and TRBJ1-2, with 7 bases aligning to TRBD1. This CDR3 is 17 amino acids long. V lost 2 bases to trimming and J lost 0 bases; unmatched junction nucleotides: 12. In germline, CDR1 is DFQATT, CDR2 SNEGSKA (reference sequence). CDR3 loop: CSARWGTVPSANYGYTF. CDR3 in DNA: TGCAGTGCTAGATGGGGGACAGTCCCCTCCGCTAACTATGGCTACACCTTC.

This clonotype has a count of ten or more. The rearrangement joins TRBV2 to TRBJ1-5; tentative D call: TRBD1 (6 bases). V was shortened by 9 bases and J by 9 bases, with 21 bases between the two germline ends. This CDR3 spans 14 amino acids. Looked up from germline, CDR1 is SNHLY and CDR2 is FYNNEI. CDR3 nucleotides: TGTGCCAGTACTAGGGGGGGGGACTCTCGGCCCCAGCATTTT. Amino acids: CASTRGGDSRPQHF.

This clonotype was counted at least ten times. J is TRBJ2-3 and V is TRBV6-1, with 11 bases that match TRBD1. This CDR3 is built from 15 residues. V gave up 6 bases and J gave up 5 bases; unmatched junction bases: 7. The germline V gene has CDR1 MNHNS and CDR2 SASEGT. CDR3 protein: CASRRGTGGGDTQYF. The DNA of the CDR3 is TGTGCCAGCAGACGGGGGACAGGGGGTGGAGATACGCAGTATTTT.

V gene TRBV5-1 combines with J gene TRBJ1-1, with D possibly matching TRBD1 (5 bases). This CDR3 spans 13 amino acids. Germline V lookup: CDR1 SGHRS, CDR2 YFSETQ. V lost 9 bases, J lost 6 bases, and 18 bases lay in between. The CDR3 loop is CATGTPGDAEAFF. The CDR3 coding sequence is TGCGCCACCGGGACCCCGGGGGACGCTGAAGCTTTCTTT.

This clonotype was seen repeatedly, ten times or more. This chain joins TRBV7-9 and TRBJ2-5; D perhaps matches TRBD2 (5 bases). V lost 1 base and J 4 bases, leaving 13 bases between the germline ends. The CDR3 contains 15 residues. Per the germline V gene, CDR1 is SEHNR and CDR2 is FQNEAQ (reference sequence). CDR3 loop: CASSLEGFGIETQYF. CDR3 sequence (DNA): TGTGCCAGCAGCTTAGAAGGGTTCGGGATAGAGACCCAGTACTTC.